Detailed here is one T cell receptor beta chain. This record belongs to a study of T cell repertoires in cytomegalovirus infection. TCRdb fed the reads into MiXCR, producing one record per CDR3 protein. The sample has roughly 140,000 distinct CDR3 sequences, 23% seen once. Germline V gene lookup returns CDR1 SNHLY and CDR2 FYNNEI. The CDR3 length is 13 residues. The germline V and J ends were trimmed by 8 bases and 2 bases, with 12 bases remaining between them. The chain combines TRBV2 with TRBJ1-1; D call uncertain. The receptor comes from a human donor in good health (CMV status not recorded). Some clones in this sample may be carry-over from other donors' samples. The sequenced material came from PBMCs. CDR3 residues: CASPLGSNTEAFF. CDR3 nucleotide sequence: TGTGCCAGCCCGCTGGGGAGTAACACTGAAGCTTTCTTT.